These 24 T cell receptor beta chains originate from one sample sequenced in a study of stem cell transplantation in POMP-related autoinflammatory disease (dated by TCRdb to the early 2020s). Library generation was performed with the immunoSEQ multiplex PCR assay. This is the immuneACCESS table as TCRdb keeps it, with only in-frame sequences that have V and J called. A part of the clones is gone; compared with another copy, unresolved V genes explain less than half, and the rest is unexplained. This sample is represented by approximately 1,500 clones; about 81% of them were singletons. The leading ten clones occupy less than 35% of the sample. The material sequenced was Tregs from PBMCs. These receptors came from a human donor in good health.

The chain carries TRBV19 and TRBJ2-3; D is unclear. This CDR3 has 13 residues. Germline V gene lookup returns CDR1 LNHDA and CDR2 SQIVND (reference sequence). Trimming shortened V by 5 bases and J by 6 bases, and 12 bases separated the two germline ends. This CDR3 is CASSDWWADTQYF. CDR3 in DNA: TGTGCCAGTAGTGACTGGTGGGCGGATACGCAGTATTTT.

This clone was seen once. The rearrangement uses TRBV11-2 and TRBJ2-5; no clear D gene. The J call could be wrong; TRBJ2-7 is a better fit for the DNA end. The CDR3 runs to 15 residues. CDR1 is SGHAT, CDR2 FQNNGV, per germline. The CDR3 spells CASSLEHWTLYEQYF. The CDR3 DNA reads TGTGCCAGCAGCTTAGAGCACTGGACCTTATACGAGCAGTACTTC.

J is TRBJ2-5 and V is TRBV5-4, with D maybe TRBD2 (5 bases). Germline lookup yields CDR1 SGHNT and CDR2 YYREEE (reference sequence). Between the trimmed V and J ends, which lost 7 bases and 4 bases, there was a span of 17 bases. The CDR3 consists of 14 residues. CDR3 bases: TGTGCCAGCTCCCCCCCGGGGATGGGAGAGACCCAGTACTTC. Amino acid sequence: CASSPPGMGETQYF.

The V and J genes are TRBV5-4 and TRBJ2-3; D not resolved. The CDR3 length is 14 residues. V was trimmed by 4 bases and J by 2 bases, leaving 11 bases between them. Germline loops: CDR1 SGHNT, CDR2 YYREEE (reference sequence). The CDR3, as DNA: TGTGCCAGCAGCCCCGATTCTTACACAGATACGCAGTATTTT. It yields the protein CASSPDSYTDTQYF. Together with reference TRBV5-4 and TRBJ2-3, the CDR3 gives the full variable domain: ETGVTQSPTHLIKTRGQQVTLRCSSQSGHNTVSWYQQALGQGPQFIFQYYREEENGRGNFPPRFSGLQFPNYSSELNVNALELDDSALYLCASSPDSYTDTQYFGPGTRLTVL.

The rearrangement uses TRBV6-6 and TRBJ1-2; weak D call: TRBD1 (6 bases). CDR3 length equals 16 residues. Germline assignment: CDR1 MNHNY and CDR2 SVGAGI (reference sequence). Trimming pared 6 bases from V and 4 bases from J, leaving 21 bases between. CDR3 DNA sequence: TGTGCCAGCAGCCCCACTAAACTCACAGGGTCCTATGGCTACACCTTC. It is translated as CASSPTKLTGSYGYTF.

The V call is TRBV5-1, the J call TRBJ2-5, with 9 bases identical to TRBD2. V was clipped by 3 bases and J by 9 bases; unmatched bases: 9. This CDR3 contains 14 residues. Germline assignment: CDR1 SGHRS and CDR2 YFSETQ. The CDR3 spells CASSSALGGGAQYF. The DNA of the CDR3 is TGCGCCAGCAGCTCGGCCCTGGGCGGGGGGGCCCAGTACTTC.

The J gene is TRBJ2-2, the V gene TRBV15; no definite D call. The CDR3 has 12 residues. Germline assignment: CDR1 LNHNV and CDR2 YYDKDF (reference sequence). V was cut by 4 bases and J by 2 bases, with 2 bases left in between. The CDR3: CATSKNTGELFF. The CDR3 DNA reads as TGTGCCACCAGCAAAAACACCGGGGAGCTGTTTTTT.

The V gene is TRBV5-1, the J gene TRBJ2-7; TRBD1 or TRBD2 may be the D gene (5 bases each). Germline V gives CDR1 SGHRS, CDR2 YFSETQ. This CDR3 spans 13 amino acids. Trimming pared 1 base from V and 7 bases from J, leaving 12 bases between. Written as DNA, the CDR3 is TGCGCCAGCAGCTTGATCCCCAGGGAGGAGCAGTACTTC. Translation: CASSLIPREEQYF.

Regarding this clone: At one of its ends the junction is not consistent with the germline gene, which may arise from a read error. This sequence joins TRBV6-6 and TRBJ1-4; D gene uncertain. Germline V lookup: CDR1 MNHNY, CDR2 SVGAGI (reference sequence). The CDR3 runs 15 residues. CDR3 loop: CASSYRPTNNEKLFF. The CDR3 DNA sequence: TGTGCCAGCAGTTATCGCCCTACCAATAATGAAAAGCTGTTTTTT.

Here the CDR3 DNA reads TGTGCCATCAGTGAAAGCTCGGTAAACTATGGCTACACCTTC. Translated: CAISESSVNYGYTF. The chain is built from TRBV10-3 and TRBJ1-2, with D unresolved. The CDR3 loop spans 14 amino acids. V was pared by 3 bases and J by 2 bases, with 10 bases between. Per germline, CDR1 ENHRY and CDR2 SYGVKD.

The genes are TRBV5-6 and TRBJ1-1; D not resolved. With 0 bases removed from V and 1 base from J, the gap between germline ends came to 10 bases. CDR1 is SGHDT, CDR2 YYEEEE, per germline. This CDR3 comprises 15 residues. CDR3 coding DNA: TGTGCCAGCAGCTTGGATTCGGGTAGGAACACTGAAGCTTTCTTT. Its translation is CASSLDSGRNTEAFF.

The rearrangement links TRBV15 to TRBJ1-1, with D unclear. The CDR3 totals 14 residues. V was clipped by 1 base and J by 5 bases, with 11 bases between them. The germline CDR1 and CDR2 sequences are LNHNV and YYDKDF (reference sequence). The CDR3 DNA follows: TGTGCCACCAGCAGAGGGGTCGCAGGTACTGAAGCTTTCTTT. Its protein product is CATSRGVAGTEAFF.

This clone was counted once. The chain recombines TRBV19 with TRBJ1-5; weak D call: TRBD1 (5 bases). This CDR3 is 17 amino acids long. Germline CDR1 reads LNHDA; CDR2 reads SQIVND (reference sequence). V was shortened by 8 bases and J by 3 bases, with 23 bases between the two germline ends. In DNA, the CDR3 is TGTGCCAGTGTCGAGAGGCAGGGAGATATCTCCAATCAGCCCCAGCATTTT. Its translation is CASVERQGDISNQPQHF.

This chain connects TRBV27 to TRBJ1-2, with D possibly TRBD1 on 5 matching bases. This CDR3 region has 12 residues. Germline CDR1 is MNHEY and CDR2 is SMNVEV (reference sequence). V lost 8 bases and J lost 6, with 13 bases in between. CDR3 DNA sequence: TGTGCCAGCCCGACGGGGGGGAATGGCTACACCTTC. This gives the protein CASPTGGNGYTF.

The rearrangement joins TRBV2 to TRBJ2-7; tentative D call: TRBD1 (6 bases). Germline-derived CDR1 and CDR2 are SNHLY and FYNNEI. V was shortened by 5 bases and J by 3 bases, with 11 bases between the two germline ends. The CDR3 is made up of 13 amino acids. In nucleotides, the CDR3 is TGTGCCAGCAGTTGGGACACCATCTACGAGCAGTACTTC. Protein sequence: CASSWDTIYEQYF.

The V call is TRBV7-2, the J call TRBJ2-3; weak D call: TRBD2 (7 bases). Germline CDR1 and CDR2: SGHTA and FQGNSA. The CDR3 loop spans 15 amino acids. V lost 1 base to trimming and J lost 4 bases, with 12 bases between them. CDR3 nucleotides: TGTGCCAGCAGCTTAGACGGCGGGGGCCCAGATACGCAGTATTTT. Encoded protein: CASSLDGGGPDTQYF.

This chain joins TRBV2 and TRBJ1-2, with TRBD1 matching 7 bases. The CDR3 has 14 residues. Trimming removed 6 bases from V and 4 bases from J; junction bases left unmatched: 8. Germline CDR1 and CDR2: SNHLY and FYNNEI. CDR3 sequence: CASSPQGRSYGYTF. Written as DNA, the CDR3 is TGTGCCAGCAGCCCACAGGGGAGAAGCTATGGCTACACCTTC.

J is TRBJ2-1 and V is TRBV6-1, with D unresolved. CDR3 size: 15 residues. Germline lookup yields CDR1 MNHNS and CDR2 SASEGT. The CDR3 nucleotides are TGTGGTCTACTGCCCTTTTCGCGCCTTTACAATGAGCAGTTCTTC. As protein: CGLLPFSRLYNEQFF.

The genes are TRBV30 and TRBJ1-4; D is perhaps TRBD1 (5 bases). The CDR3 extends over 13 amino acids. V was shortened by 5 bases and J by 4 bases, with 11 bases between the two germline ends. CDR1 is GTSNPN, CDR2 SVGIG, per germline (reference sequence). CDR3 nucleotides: TGTGCCTGGGGTAGGGGACGTAATGAAAAACTGTTTTTT. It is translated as CAWGRGRNEKLFF.

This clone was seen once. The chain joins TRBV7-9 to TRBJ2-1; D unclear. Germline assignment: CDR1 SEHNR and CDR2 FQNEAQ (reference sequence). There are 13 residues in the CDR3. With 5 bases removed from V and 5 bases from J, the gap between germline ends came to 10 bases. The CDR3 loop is CASSNVRNNEQFF. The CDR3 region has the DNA TGTGCCAGCAGCAACGTCAGGAACAATGAGCAGTTCTTC.

The CDR3 sequence is CASSPGLGTGDGGTEAFF. DNA for the CDR3: TGCGCCAGCAGCCCCGGTCTCGGGACAGGGGATGGAGGCACTGAAGCTTTCTTT. The rearrangement joins TRBV5-1 to TRBJ1-1; 10 nucleotides match TRBD1. The germline gives CDR1 SGHRS, CDR2 YFSETQ. The CDR3 runs 18 residues. V was clipped by 4 bases and J by 4 bases; unmatched bases: 16. Supplemented by reference TRBV5-1 and TRBJ1-1, the full variable domain reads KAGVTQTPRYLIKTRGQQVTLSCSPISGHRSVSWYQQTPGQGLQFLFEYFSETQRNKGNFPGRFSGRQFSNSRSEMNVSTLELGDSALYLCASSPGLGTGDGGTEAFFGQGTRLTVV.

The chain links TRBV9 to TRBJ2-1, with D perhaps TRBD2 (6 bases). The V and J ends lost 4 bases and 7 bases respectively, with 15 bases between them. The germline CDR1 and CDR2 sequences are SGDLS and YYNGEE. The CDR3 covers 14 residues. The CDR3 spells CASSLSWGVNEQFF. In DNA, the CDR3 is TGTGCCAGCAGCCTTAGTTGGGGGGTGAATGAGCAGTTCTTC.

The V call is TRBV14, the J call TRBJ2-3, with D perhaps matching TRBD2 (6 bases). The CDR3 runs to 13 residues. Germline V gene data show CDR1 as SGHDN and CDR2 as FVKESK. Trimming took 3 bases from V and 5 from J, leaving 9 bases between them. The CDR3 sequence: CASSQLARDTQYF. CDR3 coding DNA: TGTGCCAGCAGCCAGCTAGCGCGAGATACGCAGTATTTT.

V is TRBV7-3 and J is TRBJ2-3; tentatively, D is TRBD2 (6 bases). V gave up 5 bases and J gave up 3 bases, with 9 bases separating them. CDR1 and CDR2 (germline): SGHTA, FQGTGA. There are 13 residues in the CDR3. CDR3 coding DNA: TGTGCCAGCAGCCAGGGAGGAACAGATACGCAGTATTTT. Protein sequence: CASSQGGTDTQYF.